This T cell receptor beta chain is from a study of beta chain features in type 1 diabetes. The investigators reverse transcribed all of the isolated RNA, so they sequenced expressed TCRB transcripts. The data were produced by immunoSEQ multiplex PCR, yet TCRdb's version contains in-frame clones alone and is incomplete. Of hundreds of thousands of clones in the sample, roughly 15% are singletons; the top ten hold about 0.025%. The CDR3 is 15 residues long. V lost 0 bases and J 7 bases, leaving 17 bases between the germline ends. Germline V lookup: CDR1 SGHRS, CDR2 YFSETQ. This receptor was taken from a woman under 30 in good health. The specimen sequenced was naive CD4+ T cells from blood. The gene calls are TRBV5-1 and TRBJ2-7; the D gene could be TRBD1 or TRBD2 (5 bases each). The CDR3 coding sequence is TGCGCCAGCAGCTTGGATGGGAGCAAGTGGGGGGAGCAGTACTTC. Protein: CASSLDGSKWGEQYF.